One and the same sample provided the 27 T cell receptor beta chains below, sequenced in a study of human T cells and chemical hapten exposure. Documented time point: patch test 1, 2 weeks after DPC sensitization. Treatment given: therapeutic diphenylcyclopropenone sensitization with weekly scalp DPC. Via MiXCR, TCRdb re-called the RACE reads, giving one row per CDR3 protein. The table lists 65,000 to 85,000 distinct CDR3 sequences, under 13% of them singletons. The specimen comprised whole blood, sampled in connection with sensitization to the hapten diphenylcyclopropenone (DPC). Receptors originate from a woman aged 45-65 years with alopecia areata. Some clones in this sample may be carry-over from other donors' samples.

V usage is TRBV6-5 and J usage is TRBJ2-6; D call uncertain. In germline, CDR1 is MNHEY, CDR2 SVGAGI. This CDR3 is 16 amino acids long. Trimming pared 6 bases from V and 0 bases from J, leaving 12 bases between. The CDR3 sequence: CASRRHKSSGANVLTF. The CDR3 DNA is TGTGCCAGCAGACGTCACAAGAGCTCTGGGGCCAACGTCCTGACTTTC.

This clonotype was counted only a few times. The chain is built from TRBV20-1 and TRBJ2-1; D remains unclear. Germline V gene sequence: CDR1 DFQATT, CDR2 SNEGSKA (reference sequence). This CDR3 region has 15 residues. V gave up 0 bases and J gave up 2 bases, with 11 bases separating them. CDR3 nucleotide sequence: TGCAGTGCTAGAGATCAAAGTTCACCCTACAATGAGCAGTTCTTC. It is translated as CSARDQSSPYNEQFF.

This clonotype was picked up many times. This chain links TRBV11-2 with TRBJ2-7, with a tentative D call TRBD2 (6 bases). Germline CDR1 and CDR2: SGHAT and FQNNGV. The V gene lost 5 bases and the J gene lost 6 bases, with 20 bases spanning the gap. The CDR3 runs 15 residues. The CDR3 spells CASSGGGIGAGEQYF. The CDR3 DNA is TGTGCCAGCAGCGGGGGAGGCATAGGAGCGGGCGAGCAGTACTTC.

The rearrangement uses TRBV5-6 and TRBJ1-1, with D maybe TRBD1 (6 bases). V gave up 4 bases and J gave up 7 bases, with 11 bases separating them. The CDR3 is 12 amino acids. From germline, CDR1 is SGHDT and CDR2 YYEEEE. The CDR3 DNA follows: TGTGCCAGCAGCCGGACAGAAATTGAAGCTTTCTTT. It codes for CASSRTEIEAFF. The variable domain in full, with the rest retrieved from reference TRBV5-6 and TRBJ1-1, is DAGVTQSPTHLIKTRGQQVTLRCSPKSGHDTVSWYQQALGQGPQFIFQYYEEEERQRGNFPDRFSGHQFPNYSSELNVNALLLGDSALYLCASSRTEIEAFFGQGTRLTVV.

The table lists this clonotype with a few counts. The chain has TRBV29-1 and TRBJ2-5; D may correspond to TRBD1 or TRBD2 (5 bases each). This CDR3 spans 12 amino acids. Trimming cost V 7 bases and J 3 bases, with 12 bases left between them. Germline V CDR1 and CDR2: SQVTM, ANQGSEA. The CDR3 here is CSAGAGKETQYF. CDR3 nucleotides: TGCAGCGCCGGGGCAGGCAAAGAGACCCAGTACTTC.

This clonotype was observed a few times. The rearrangement links TRBV28 to TRBJ1-4; D is unresolved. The CDR3 is made up of 16 amino acids. The germline gives CDR1 MDHEN, CDR2 SYDVKM. V was cut by 2 bases and J by 7 bases, with 17 bases left in between. The CDR3 protein is CASSLTPAWSGEKLFF. The CDR3 region has the DNA TGTGCCAGCAGTTTAACCCCGGCCTGGAGCGGTGAAAAACTGTTTTTT.

This clonotype was detected a few times. The chain is built from TRBV20-1 and TRBJ2-5; 7 bases are shared with TRBD1. Looked up from germline, CDR1 is DFQATT and CDR2 is SNEGSKA (reference sequence). The CDR3 extends over 13 amino acids. V lost 5 bases and J lost 5; bases outside the gene matches: 8. The DNA for the CDR3 is TGCAGTGCTCCCCAAGGGGGCGCGGAGACCCAGTACTTC. It translates to CSAPQGGAETQYF.

The rearrangement links TRBV20-1 to TRBJ2-7, with TRBD2 identical over 7 bases. V shed 6 bases, J shed 4 bases, and the junction held 9 bases outside the gene matches. The CDR3 length is 13 residues. CDR1 DFQATT and CDR2 SNEGSKA come from the germline V gene (reference sequence). The CDR3 coding sequence is TGCAGTGCCGGGGGGAGGGCCTTATACGAGCAGTACTTC. It codes for CSAGGRALYEQYF.

This clonotype was recorded a few times. This chain connects TRBV7-2 to TRBJ2-6; D ambiguous. Trimming removed 7 bases from V and 0 bases from J, with 10 bases in between. Germline CDR1 reads SGHTA; CDR2 reads FQGNSA. CDR3 length equals 15 residues. CDR3 loop: CASTETRSGANVLTF. In DNA, the CDR3 is TGTGCCAGCACCGAGACTCGCTCTGGGGCCAACGTCCTGACTTTC. Full variable domain (outside the CDR3, taken from reference TRBV7-2 and TRBJ2-6): GAGVSQSPSNKVTEKGKDVELRCDPISGHTALYWYRQSLGQGLEFLIYFQGNSAPDKSGLPSDRFSAERTGGSVSTLTIQRTQQEDSAVYLCASTETRSGANVLTFGAGSRLTVL.

Many counts were recorded for this clonotype. The chain joins TRBV5-1 to TRBJ2-7, with 13 bases fitting TRBD2. The CDR3 loop spans 17 amino acids. Germline V gene lookup returns CDR1 SGHRS and CDR2 YFSETQ. V trimming: 4 bases; J trimming: 1 base; junction bases outside the gene matches: 8. The CDR3 sequence is CASSNSRTSGSSYEQYF. The CDR3 region has the DNA TGCGCCAGCAGCAACTCGAGGACTAGCGGGAGTTCCTACGAGCAGTACTTC.

The table lists this clonotype with a few counts. The genes are TRBV7-9 and TRBJ2-1, with TRBD1 as a possible D gene (6 bases). Trimming removed 4 bases from V and 15 bases from J, with 16 bases in between. CDR3 size: 12 residues. From germline, CDR1 is SEHNR and CDR2 FQNEAQ (reference sequence). Here the CDR3 DNA reads TGTGCCAGCAGCTCTTACAGGGTCCTCTCGTTCTTC. It is translated as CASSSYRVLSFF.

The genes are TRBV30 and TRBJ2-7; D is undetermined. V was clipped by 5 bases and J by 2 bases, with 10 bases between them. CDR1 GTSNPN and CDR2 SVGIG come from the germline V gene (reference sequence). The CDR3 extends over 12 amino acids. The CDR3 nucleotides are TGTGCCTGGTCCTTACCGACCTACGAGCAGTACTTC. It encodes CAWSLPTYEQYF.

The rearrangement links TRBV11-3 to TRBJ2-1; 9 bases align to TRBD1. Germline CDR1 and CDR2: SGHNT and YENEEA. The CDR3 runs 17 residues. The V and J ends lost 5 bases and 4 bases, in that order; junction bases with no gene match: 12. CDR3 amino acids: CASSPPMGQGPYNEQFF. CDR3 bases: TGTGCCAGCAGCCCTCCAATGGGACAGGGCCCTTACAATGAGCAGTTCTTC.

This clonotype showed up just a few times. The chain links TRBV29-1 to TRBJ2-3, with a possible D match to TRBD2 (6 bases). This CDR3 region has 12 residues. Germline loops: CDR1 SQVTM, CDR2 ANQGSEA. V was trimmed by 7 bases and J by 0 bases, leaving 8 bases between them. The DNA for the CDR3 is TGCAGCGGGGGGGTAAGCACAGATACGCAGTATTTT. Its translation: CSGGVSTDTQYF.

J is TRBJ2-7 and V is TRBV27; possibly TRBD1 for D (5 bases). There are 14 residues in the CDR3. The germline gives CDR1 MNHEY, CDR2 SMNVEV (reference sequence). V was trimmed by 0 bases and J by 1 base, leaving 7 bases between them. The chain's CDR3 is CASSLSRQSYEQYF. The CDR3 coding sequence is TGTGCCAGCAGTTTATCGCGACAGTCCTACGAGCAGTACTTC.

This clonotype was seen ten or more times. The chain has TRBV12-3 or TRBV12-4 and TRBJ2-6, with D hard to call. Trimming left V 8 bases short and J 4 bases short, with 12 bases between. The CDR3 spans 14 residues. The CDR3 bases are TGTGCCAGCGTCGCCACGAACGGGGCCAACGTCCTGACTTTC. This encodes CASVATNGANVLTF.

This clonotype has only a few counts. The genes are TRBV14 and TRBJ2-2, with D possibly being TRBD2 (6 bases). V lost 1 base and J lost 1, with 13 bases in between. The V gene's germline CDR1 is SGHDN and CDR2 FVKESK. CDR3 length: 17 residues. CDR3 protein: CASSQALASVNTGELFF. CDR3 bases: TGTGCCAGCAGCCAAGCTCTGGCTAGCGTGAACACCGGGGAGCTGTTTTTT.

This chain connects TRBV29-1 to TRBJ2-7; TRBD2 matches 10 bases. Germline V lookup: CDR1 SQVTM, CDR2 ANQGSEA. This CDR3 has 13 amino acids. The J segment lost 9 bases and the V segment lost 2 bases, leaving 7 bases of the junction unmatched. The CDR3 region is CSVELAGARRQYF. The DNA for the CDR3 is TGCAGCGTTGAACTAGCGGGGGCCCGGCGGCAGTACTTC.

This clonotype was seen a few times. The chain combines TRBV18 with TRBJ1-2; possible D gene TRBD1, 5 bases. V was clipped by 0 bases and J by 2 bases, with 13 bases between them. Germline V gene lookup returns CDR1 KGHSH and CDR2 LQKENI. This CDR3 comprises 16 residues. The CDR3 spells CASSPPRQSYNYGYTF. The DNA of the CDR3 is TGTGCCAGCTCACCACCGCGACAGAGCTACAACTATGGCTACACCTTC.

The chain carries TRBV6-2 or TRBV6-3 and TRBJ2-1, with D possibly called TRBD1 or TRBD2 (6 bases each). Trimming cost V 2 bases and J 3 bases, with 8 bases left between them. The CDR3 length is 14 residues. Germline V CDR1 and CDR2: MNHEY, SVGEGT. The CDR3 nucleotides read TGTGCCAGCAGTTACAGGGGGGACTACAATGAGCAGTTCTTC. Protein product: CASSYRGDYNEQFF.

This clonotype was counted at least ten times. This sequence joins TRBV19 and TRBJ1-5; D perhaps matches TRBD1 (5 bases). The CDR3 contains 14 residues. The V gene lost 0 bases and the J gene lost 7 bases, with 10 bases spanning the gap. Looked up from germline, CDR1 is LNHDA and CDR2 is SQIVND (reference sequence). The CDR3: CASSIDRGNQPQHF. The CDR3 bases are TGTGCCAGTAGTATAGATAGGGGAAACCAGCCCCAGCATTTT.

This clonotype showed up just a few times. The chain has TRBV7-6 and TRBJ1-5; D ambiguous. V was shortened by 4 bases and J by 3 bases, with 7 bases between the two germline ends. This CDR3 contains 13 residues. The germline CDR1 and CDR2 sequences are SGHVS and FNYEAQ. As DNA, the CDR3 is TGTGCCAGCAGCTCTTACTTCAATCAGCCCCAGCATTTT. Its translation: CASSSYFNQPQHF.

The table lists this clonotype with a few counts. The CDR3: CASSRLAGEYNEQFF. The CDR3 nucleotides are TGTGCCAGCTCCCGACTAGCGGGAGAGTACAATGAGCAGTTCTTC. The chain carries TRBV18 and TRBJ2-1, with TRBD2 matching 12 bases. The CDR3 sequence is 15 residues long. The junction had 4 bases not matched to a gene; V was cut back by 6 bases and J by 4 bases. From germline, CDR1 is KGHSH and CDR2 LQKENI. Variable domain in full (rest from reference TRBV18 and TRBJ2-1): NAGVMQNPRHLVRRRGQEARLRCSPMKGHSHVYWYRQLPEEGLKFMVYLQKENIIDESGMPKERFSAEFPKEGPSILRIQQVVRGDSAAYFCASSRLAGEYNEQFFGPGTRLTVL.

This clonotype was seen a handful of times. The rearrangement joins TRBV13 to TRBJ2-3; D might be TRBD2 (6 bases). This CDR3 region has 16 residues. The germline V gene encodes CDR1 PRHDT and CDR2 FYEKMQ (reference sequence). Trimming stripped 4 bases from V and 2 bases from J, with 16 bases between. Written as DNA, the CDR3 is TGTGCCAGCAGCTCCCGGCGGAGGGCCTACACAGATACGCAGTATTTT. Protein: CASSSRRRAYTDTQYF. The variable domain in full, with the rest retrieved from reference TRBV13 and TRBJ2-3, is AAGVIQSPRHLIKEKRETATLKCYPIPRHDTVYWYQQGPGQDPQFLISFYEKMQSDKGSIPDRFSAQQFSDYHSELNMSSLELGDSALYFCASSSRRRAYTDTQYFGPGTRLTVL.

This chain uses TRBV2 with TRBJ2-5, with D possibly TRBD1 on 6 matching bases. The CDR3 spans 13 residues. Trimming cost V 9 bases and J 2 bases, with 13 bases left between them. Germline values: CDR1 SNHLY, CDR2 FYNNEI. The CDR3 reads CASTGSRQETQYF. The CDR3 nucleotides read TGTGCCAGTACAGGGTCGCGACAAGAGACCCAGTACTTC.

The chain combines TRBV5-1 with TRBJ1-5, with D possibly being TRBD1 (6 bases). The germline V gene encodes CDR1 SGHRS and CDR2 YFSETQ. The CDR3 is 15 amino acids. Trimming took off 0 bases at V and 4 bases at J, with 11 bases between the two ends. The CDR3 protein is CASSLATGPNQPQHF. The CDR3 nucleotides are TGCGCCAGCAGCTTGGCGACAGGCCCAAATCAGCCCCAGCATTTT.

This clonotype was seen a handful of times. The V gene is TRBV3-1, the J gene TRBJ2-1, with 7 bases aligning to TRBD2. Germline CDR1 and CDR2: LGHDT and YNNKEL (reference sequence). The V and J ends lost 4 bases and 9 bases, in that order; junction bases with no gene match: 12. This CDR3 spans 15 amino acids. The CDR3 DNA reads TGTGCCAGCAGCCTTGGCCTAGCGGTGGGGGGTGAGCAGTTCTTC. This encodes CASSLGLAVGGEQFF.